The 9 T cell receptor beta chains presented below share a single source sample, sequenced in a study of T cell responses to AZD1222 COVID-19 vaccine. This table comes from immunoSEQ multiplex PCR, and its TCRdb copy is limited to in-frame clones, with some not included. The table has approximately 170,000 clones, around 90% seen once; the top ten hold approximately 10%. Source: peripheral blood, taken 28 days after the second AZD1222 dose. The receptors here all came from an adult who received the AZD1222 COVID-19 vaccine.

The chain employs TRBV11-2 and TRBJ1-3; D not resolved. This CDR3 is 14 amino acids long. From germline, CDR1 is SGHAT and CDR2 FQNNGV. The V end was cut by 0 bases, the J end by 3 bases, with 6 bases between. For the CDR3, the DNA is TGTGCCAGCAGCTTAGACAGAATTGGAAACACCATATATTTT. It codes for CASSLDRIGNTIYF.

The CDR3 sequence: CATNPAFGSHGYTF. The CDR3 nucleotides read TGTGCCACCAACCCCGCGTTTGGGTCTCATGGCTACACCTTC. The chain couples TRBV15 to TRBJ1-2; no definite D call. V lost 7 bases and J lost 6, with 18 bases in between. CDR1 is LNHNV and CDR2 is YYDKDF in the germline V gene (reference sequence). The CDR3 has 14 residues.

The chain has TRBV4-3 and TRBJ1-3, with a weak D call TRBD1 (5 bases). CDR3 size: 16 residues. Looked up from germline, CDR1 is LGHNA and CDR2 is YSLEER. V lost 0 bases, J lost 2 bases, and 11 bases lay in between. The CDR3 loop is CASSQDPGVAGNTIYF. CDR3 in DNA: TGCGCCAGCAGCCAAGATCCGGGGGTTGCTGGAAACACCATATATTTT.

The CDR3 spells CASSLVGQEAFF. CDR3 DNA sequence: TGTGCCAGCAGCCTGGTAGGGCAAGAAGCTTTCTTT. The chain links TRBV5-5 to TRBJ1-1; D gene ambiguous. Germline assignment: CDR1 SGHKS and CDR2 YYEKEE (reference sequence). V gave up 4 bases and J gave up 8 bases, with 12 bases separating them. The CDR3 loop spans 12 amino acids.

The rearrangement uses TRBV28 and TRBJ2-1, with D tentatively TRBD1 (6 bases). The CDR3 loop spans 15 amino acids. In germline, CDR1 is MDHEN, CDR2 SYDVKM. Deletions cut 7 bases from V and 8 bases from J, with 21 bases between. CDR3 sequence: CASTPPGQGIYEQFF. The CDR3 bases are TGTGCCAGCACCCCCCCCGGGCAGGGGATCTATGAGCAGTTCTTC.

This clone appeared once. The rearrangement joins TRBV6-2 or TRBV6-3 to TRBJ2-2; no firm D call. Deletions cut 0 bases from V and 4 bases from J, with 12 bases between. Germline V gene data show CDR1 as MNHEY and CDR2 as SVGEGT. This CDR3 region has 16 residues. CDR3 protein: CASSYSQSPSTGELFF. In nucleotides, the CDR3 is TGTGCCAGCAGTTACTCTCAAAGTCCGTCCACCGGGGAGCTGTTTTTT.

The CDR3 region is CASSLGGVTPNQPQHF. In DNA form, the CDR3 reads TGTGCCAGCAGCTTAGGGGGGGTGACACCGAATCAGCCCCAGCATTTT. V usage is TRBV7-8 and J usage is TRBJ1-5; weak D call: TRBD1 (5 bases). V was clipped by 1 base and J by 4 bases, with 14 bases between them. The CDR3 has 16 amino acids. Germline V gives CDR1 SGHVS, CDR2 FQNEAQ. Complete variable domain (other parts from reference TRBV7-8 and TRBJ1-5): GAGVSQSPRYKVAKRGQDVALRCDPISGHVSLFWYQQALGQGPEFLTYFQNEAQLDKSGLPSDRFFAERPEGSVSTLKIQRTQQEDSAVYLCASSLGGVTPNQPQHFGDGTRLSIL.

The CDR3 nucleotides read TGCGCCAGCAGCTTGGATGGGACCGCGGGCACAGATACGCAGTATTTT. This codes for CASSLDGTAGTDTQYF. V gene TRBV5-1 combines with J gene TRBJ2-3; D assignment may be TRBD1 or TRBD2 (5 bases each). The CDR3 has 16 residues. The V end was cut by 0 bases, the J end by 1 base, with 12 bases between. CDR1 is SGHRS, CDR2 YFSETQ, per germline.

V gene TRBV19 combines with J gene TRBJ1-2; TRBD1 is a possible D gene (6 bases). This CDR3 has 17 residues. V dropped 3 bases and J dropped 4 bases, with 21 bases sitting between them. CDR1 LNHDA and CDR2 SQIVND come from the germline V gene (reference sequence). The CDR3 nucleotides read TGTGCCAGTAGTATCGGGACAAGGGGGTTGACTGGCTATGGCTACACCTTC. It translates to CASSIGTRGLTGYGYTF.